This entry lists 16 T cell receptor beta chains sequenced from one sample in a study of blood T cell repertoires in COVID-19. The assay was immunoSEQ multiplex PCR, and TCRdb's table has in-frame clones only and misses some. This table holds about 180,000 clones, approximately 83% found once. Source material: peripheral blood. Every receptor here comes from a man between 60 and 75 years old with acute or convalescent COVID-19.

This clone has just a few counts. The rearrangement joins TRBV7-9 to TRBJ2-7; TRBD2 matches at 11 bases. CDR1 SEHNR and CDR2 FQNEAQ come from the germline V gene (reference sequence). The CDR3 has 15 amino acids. J lost 4 bases, V lost 5 bases, and 7 bases had no gene match. CDR3 DNA: TGTGCCAGCAGCGGAAGGGCTAGCGGGAGGTACGAGCAGTACTTC. Protein sequence: CASSGRASGRYEQYF. Full variable domain (remainder filled in from reference TRBV7-9 and TRBJ2-7): DTGVSQNPRHKITKRGQNVTFRCDPISEHNRLYWYRQTLGQGPEFLTYFQNEAQLEKSRLLSDRFSAERPKGSFSTLEIQRTEQGDSAMYLCASSGRASGRYEQYFGPGTRLTVT.

The chain has TRBV7-8 and TRBJ2-1, with TRBD2 matching 12 bases. Germline V gives CDR1 SGHVS, CDR2 FQNEAQ. The length of the CDR3 is 20 residues. The V segment lost 1 base and the J segment 4 bases; nucleotides outside the gene matches: 14. The CDR3: CASSLVGSLAGGPRYNEQFF. The CDR3 region has the DNA TGTGCCAGCAGCTTAGTGGGCTCCCTAGCGGGAGGGCCTAGGTACAATGAGCAGTTCTTC.

The gene calls are TRBV12-3 or TRBV12-4 and TRBJ2-1; D possibly corresponds to TRBD2 (6 bases). V gave up 10 bases and J gave up 6 bases, with 16 bases separating them. This CDR3 spans 13 amino acids. The CDR3 loop is CAIRGPAGNEQFF. As DNA, the CDR3 is TGTGCCATTAGGGGACCAGCGGGCAATGAGCAGTTCTTC.

V and J are TRBV28 and TRBJ1-2; D perhaps matches TRBD1 (5 bases). Germline V gene lookup returns CDR1 MDHEN and CDR2 SYDVKM. CDR3 length equals 13 residues. Trimming cost V 7 bases and J 8 bases, with 17 bases left between them. The CDR3 sequence: CASTPGGVSGYTF. As DNA, the CDR3 is TGTGCCAGCACCCCCGGAGGGGTCTCGGGCTACACCTTC.

A note on this clone: This sample also contains other DNA sequences that code for the same CDR3. J is TRBJ2-3 and V is TRBV7-9, with 9 positions matching TRBD2. Germline-derived CDR1 and CDR2 are SEHNR and FQNEAQ (reference sequence). The CDR3 runs 15 residues. Germline trimming cut 2 bases from V and 0 bases from J; bases unmatched to any gene: 0. This CDR3 is CASSLTSGSTDTQYF. The CDR3 DNA is TGTGCCAGCAGCTTAACTAGCGGGAGCACAGATACGCAGTATTTT.

The chain recombines TRBV4-2 with TRBJ2-7; 10 positions agree with TRBD1. CDR3 length equals 14 residues. Germline lookup yields CDR1 LGHNA and CDR2 YNFKEQ. V lost 4 bases, J lost 1 base, and 1 base stayed unmatched. The DNA for the CDR3 is TGTGCCAGCAGCCCGGGACAGGGGTCCTACGAGCAGTACTTC. This codes for CASSPGQGSYEQYF.

In the case of this clone: One end of the junction is discordant with germline, which a read error may explain. The same CDR3 also results from other DNA sequences found in this sample. The chain combines TRBV5-1 with TRBJ2-5; TRBD1 aligns across 10 bases. The germline V gene encodes CDR1 SGHRS and CDR2 YFSETQ. The CDR3 is made up of 14 amino acids. CDR3 nucleotides: TGCGCCAGCAGCTTAGGGACAGGGGAAGAAACCCAGTACTTC. Translating it yields CASSLGTGEETQYF.

The chain couples TRBV7-9 to TRBJ2-4; a possible D gene is TRBD1 (6 bases). The CDR3 covers 17 residues. The germline V gene encodes CDR1 SEHNR and CDR2 FQNEAQ (reference sequence). V lost 1 base and J lost 0, with 13 bases in between. CDR3 bases: TGTGCCAGCAGCTTAGTTACAGGGTCACTAGCCAAAAACATTCAGTACTTC. This encodes CASSLVTGSLAKNIQYF.

This chain joins TRBV6-5 and TRBJ2-3; a weak D match, TRBD2 (6 bases). The CDR3 covers 15 residues. Per the germline V gene, CDR1 is MNHEY and CDR2 is SVGAGI. V dropped 6 bases and J dropped 1 base, with 14 bases sitting between them. The CDR3 region is CASSRTWGGTDTQYF. DNA of the CDR3: TGTGCCAGCAGCCGGACCTGGGGGGGCACAGATACGCAGTATTTT.

The CDR3: CASSLAGGADTQYF. DNA of the CDR3: TGTGCCAGTAGTCTAGCAGGGGGCGCAGATACGCAGTATTTT. The chain uses TRBV19 and TRBJ2-3, with 8 bases matching TRBD1. J lost 4 bases, V lost 5 bases, and 5 bases had no gene match. Germline loops: CDR1 LNHDA, CDR2 SQIVND (reference sequence). The CDR3 consists of 14 residues.

This chain joins TRBV6-6 and TRBJ2-1; 9 bases fit TRBD1. CDR3 length: 18 amino acids. The junction had 17 bases not matched to a gene; V was cut back by 5 bases and J by 6 bases. Germline CDR1 reads MNHNY; CDR2 reads SVGAGI (reference sequence). The CDR3 coding sequence is TGTGCCAGCAGTCAATCCGGCCTTGGACAGGGGTGGGGCAATGAGCAGTTCTTC. Its translation is CASSQSGLGQGWGNEQFF.

This chain connects TRBV10-3 to TRBJ1-2; no clear D gene. Trimming took off 2 bases at V and 1 base at J, with 5 bases between the two ends. The CDR3 has 13 amino acids. Germline CDR1 is ENHRY and CDR2 is SYGVKD. This CDR3 reads CAISEILNYGYTF. The CDR3 DNA sequence: TGTGCCATCAGTGAGATCCTTAACTATGGCTACACCTTC.

The chain carries TRBV9 and TRBJ1-1, with D perhaps matching TRBD1 (6 bases). Deletions cut 3 bases from V and 1 base from J, with 10 bases between. The CDR3 is 14 residues long. Per germline, CDR1 SGDLS and CDR2 YYNGEE. The DNA of the CDR3 is TGTGCCAGCAGCGGCGGACAGACGAACACTGAAGCTTTCTTT. This gives the protein CASSGGQTNTEAFF.

Only one count was recorded for this clone. J is TRBJ2-1 and V is TRBV28; 7 bases align to TRBD2. CDR3 length: 13 residues. The germline V gene has CDR1 MDHEN and CDR2 SYDVKM. Trimming cost V 8 bases and J 3 bases; bases outside gene matches: 4. The DNA for the CDR3 is TGTGCCAGCCGGGCTAGCGGCTACAATGAGCAGTTCTTC. It codes for CASRASGYNEQFF.

V and J are TRBV13 and TRBJ2-7; TRBD2 might be the D (5 bases). This CDR3 spans 16 amino acids. Trimming removed 5 bases from V and 3 bases from J, with 20 bases in between. Per the germline V gene, CDR1 is PRHDT and CDR2 is FYEKMQ (reference sequence). DNA for the CDR3: TGTGCCAGCAGCAATAGAATGAGGGCAGACGGCTACGAGCAGTACTTC. Translated, it gives CASSNRMRADGYEQYF.

The chain has TRBV21-1 and TRBJ2-7; TRBD1 was called by the table and not checked on the DNA. TRBV21-1 is recorded as a pseudogene. The CDR3 is 13 residues long. The CDR3 is CASGTGDWLEQYF. In DNA form, the CDR3 reads TGTGCCAGTGGGACAGGGGACTGGCTCGAGCAGTACTTC.